A single sample gave rise to the 3 T cell receptor beta chains below, sequenced in a study of T cells after yellow fever vaccination. TCRdb ran MiXCR on the 5' RACE reads and lists one entry per CDR3 protein. The table lists 50,000 or so distinct CDR3 sequences, less than 8.5% of them singletons, with 20% to 30% in the top ten. Source: CD8+ T cells not binding an NS4B(214-222) dextramer, sorted from PBMCs, taken roughly 46 days after the first yellow fever vaccination. These receptor sequences come from a man aged 18 to 29 who received the YFV17D yellow fever vaccine.

The J gene is TRBJ2-7, the V gene TRBV12-5; D remains ambiguous. Trimming pared 7 bases from V and 3 bases from J, leaving 13 bases between. The CDR3 totals 13 residues. Germline lookup yields CDR1 LGHNT and CDR2 FRNRAP. This chain's CDR3 is CASAPPPLYEQYF. The CDR3 DNA reads as TGTGCTAGTGCCCCGCCCCCCCTCTACGAGCAGTACTTC.

Here the CDR3 DNA reads TGCGCCAGCGGAGGGAGTGGAGTGAATTCACCCCTCCACTTT. Translated: CASGGSGVNSPLHF. The J gene is TRBJ1-6, the V gene TRBV4-1; D remains unclear. Trimming stripped 8 bases from V and 7 bases from J, with 15 bases between. This CDR3 is 14 amino acids long. The germline gives CDR1 MGHRA, CDR2 YSYEKL.

V gene TRBV11-2 combines with J gene TRBJ1-1; tentative D call: TRBD1 (5 bases). Deletions cut 2 bases from V and 4 bases from J, with 11 bases between. The CDR3 spans 14 residues. Germline CDR1 SGHAT, CDR2 FQNNGV. The CDR3 nucleotides read TGTGCCAGCAGCTTATACGGGGGTAGCACTGAAGCTTTCTTT. Protein: CASSLYGGSTEAFF.